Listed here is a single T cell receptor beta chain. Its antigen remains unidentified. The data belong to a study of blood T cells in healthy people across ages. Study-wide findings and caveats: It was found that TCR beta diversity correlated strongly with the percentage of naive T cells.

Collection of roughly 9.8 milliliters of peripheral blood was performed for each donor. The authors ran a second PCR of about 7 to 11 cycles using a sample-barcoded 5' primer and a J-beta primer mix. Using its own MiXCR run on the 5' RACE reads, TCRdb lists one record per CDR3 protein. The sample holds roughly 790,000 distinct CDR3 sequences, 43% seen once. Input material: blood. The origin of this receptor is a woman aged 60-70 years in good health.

The CDR3, as DNA: TGCAGCGTCGCACAGGGGAATCAGCCCCAGCATTTT. Its translation: CSVAQGNQPQHF. The chain joins TRBV29-1 to TRBJ1-5, with 7 bases identical to TRBD1. Germline V lookup: CDR1 SQVTM, CDR2 ANQGSEA. Losses at the gene ends were 6 bases for V and 4 bases for J; bases not matched to a gene: 3. The CDR3 runs 12 residues.